Sequencing of this T cell receptor (beta chain) was carried out in a study of stem cell transplantation in POMP-related autoinflammatory disease (dated by TCRdb to about 2021). Study-level background: The study hypothesis was that defective thymoproteasomes impair MHC class I-dependent CD8+ T-cell differentiation and positive selection, which skews the TRB repertoire. Prior to transplant, the patients had skewing toward CD4+ naive T cells, low CD8+ T-cell proportions, and reduced T-cell cytokine secretion. DNA chimerism analysis after transplant demonstrated 100% donor engraftment of neutrophils and platelets for up to one year. To find out how POMP deficiency affects T-cell receptor beta repertoire diversity and CDR3 characteristics, high-throughput TRB sequencing was used.

The sample's time point label, in plain terms: after hematopoietic stem cell transplant. PRAID was marked by prominent immunodeficiency together with autoinflammation. Prior to TRB sequencing, T-cell subsets (conventional T cells, CD8+ T cells, regulatory T cells, T follicular helper cells) were sorted. Turning to this clone: Its antigen is currently not known. Per-base quality was not reported, and no clone a single base away is much larger than it.

From V the trimming removes 5 bases and from J it removes 0 bases, while the gene matches leave 3 bases of the junction unaccounted for. The germline V gene encodes CDR1 SGHVS and CDR2 FNYEAQ. The CDR3 starts with the cysteine, ends with the phenylalanine, and has 15 residues. Left in the record is the CDR3 DNA by itself, 45 bases read in frame from the first base. Points the paper makes about the study in general: The number of unique TRB V-J gene pairings in PRAID patients was restricted. In PRAID patients, the trend toward increased clonality and lower diversity reached statistical significance only for regulatory T cells. PRAID patients trended toward lower TRB diversity and higher clonality across all analyzed T-cell subsets.

Receptor amplification or capture employed the immunoSEQ multiplex PCR assay. The paper's processing steps were these. Shannon entropy, which accounts for clonal size distribution, was used to quantify repertoire diversity. The Gini-Simpson index (Simpson_1-D) was used to measure inequality of clonotype distribution. Drawn from immuneACCESS, this table holds only the in-frame rearrangements with V and J called that TCRdb kept. Clones are partly lost; checked studies trace under half to an unresolved V gene and leave the rest unexplained. V and J calls and clone size are given by that table; D and trimming were obtained from the DNA. This sample holds about 9,900 clones; around 79% were observed only once. The top ten clones comprise approximately 4.4% of the sample.

In this chain, TRBV7-6 is recombined with TRBJ2-2; TRBD1 aligns with 7 central bases. This sequence originates from a human patient with POMP-related autoinflammation and immune dysregulation (PRAID). In patients who had a transplant, some T cells may come from the graft donor. The input for sequencing was CD4+ T cells from PBMCs, taken after stem cell transplantation. The DNA sequence is as follows: TGTGCCAGCAGCCCGACAGGGACGAACACCGGGGAGCTGTTTTTT. Its protein is CASSPTGTNTGELFF.